This T cell receptor beta chain was observed in a study of blood T cell repertoires in COVID-19. Study at large: Both acute and convalescent COVID-19 samples were obtained from the United States, Italy and Spain. Sources were T cells, B-cell-depleted T cells, or PBMCs; the material itself was cDNA or gDNA.

Study processing details: Cell counts per sample came from amplifying reference gene primers. Using immunoSEQ multiplex PCR, the repertoire was profiled, and TCRdb retains in-frame clones only, with some absent. V and J calls and clone size come straight from that table; D and trimming were deduced from the DNA. This table holds about 44,000 clones, 84% found once. The junction had 3 bases not matched to a gene; V was cut back by 2 bases and J by 5 bases. This CDR3 is built from 14 residues. Germline CDR1 and CDR2: SGDLS and YYNGEE. The rearrangement joins TRBV9 to TRBJ2-1, with 8 bases fitting TRBD2. The sequenced sample was peripheral blood. The TCR was taken from a human donor in a cohort sampled during active COVID-19. The CDR3 reads CASSVTSGHNEQFF. CDR3 bases: TGTGCCAGCAGCGTTACTAGCGGACACAATGAGCAGTTCTTC.